The clone carrying this TCR beta chain was picked up many times. Its target is not known. V lost 1 base to trimming and J lost 2 bases, with 7 bases between them. The CDR3 is 14 residues long. These data are taken from a study of CD8+CD57+ T cells in acquired aplastic anemia. Study in general: Quantities of DNA derived from sorted CD4+ and CD8+ cells averaged roughly 3.4 ug.

Genomic DNA served as template for TCR beta VDJ and CDR3 profiling. MiXCR, run by TCRdb on the reads, gives a single entry per CDR3 protein. The table includes about 110,000 distinct CDR3 sequences, 51% detected once. Whole-study findings and limits: Patients were compared with controls for CD8+ Simpson's diversity, and no significant difference emerged. Common to patients and controls were 25 to 30 CD8+ CDR3 sequences.

The receptor comes from a human donor in good health, serving as a control. V usage is TRBV12-3 or TRBV12-4 and J usage is TRBJ2-3; weak D call: TRBD2 (6 bases). Sequencing was done on a sample of sorted CD4+, CD8+, or CD8+CD57+ T cells (not recorded which) from PBMCs. The CDR3 DNA is TGTGCCAGCAGTTTAGGGGGGGTCACAGATACGCAGTATTTT. Translation gives CASSLGGVTDTQYF.